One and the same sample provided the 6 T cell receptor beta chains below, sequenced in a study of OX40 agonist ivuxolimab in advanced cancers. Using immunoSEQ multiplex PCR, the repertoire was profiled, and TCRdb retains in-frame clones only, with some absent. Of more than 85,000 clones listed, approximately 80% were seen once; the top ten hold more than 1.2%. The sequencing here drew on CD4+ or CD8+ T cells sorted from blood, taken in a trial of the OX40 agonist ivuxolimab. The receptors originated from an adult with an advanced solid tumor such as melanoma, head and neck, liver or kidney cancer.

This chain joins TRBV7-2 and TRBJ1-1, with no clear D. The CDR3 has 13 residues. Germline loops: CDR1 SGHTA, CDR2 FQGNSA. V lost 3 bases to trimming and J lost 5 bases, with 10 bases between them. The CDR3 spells CASSLQRVTEAFF. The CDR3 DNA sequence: TGTGCCAGCAGCTTGCAAAGGGTAACTGAAGCTTTCTTT.

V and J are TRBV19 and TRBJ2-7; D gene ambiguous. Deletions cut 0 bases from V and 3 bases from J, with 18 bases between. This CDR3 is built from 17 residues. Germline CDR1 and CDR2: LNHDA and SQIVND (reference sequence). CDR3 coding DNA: TGTGCCAGTAGTATAGATCTATCCAGGTCGGGCGGCTACGAGCAGTACTTC. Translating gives CASSIDLSRSGGYEQYF.

The chain's CDR3 is CASSLVGTGIDEQFF. CDR3 DNA sequence: TGCGCCAGCAGCTTGGTCGGGACAGGGATTGATGAGCAGTTCTTC. The V gene is TRBV5-1, the J gene TRBJ2-1, with 9 positions matching TRBD1. V was pared by 0 bases and J by 8 bases, with 6 bases of the junction left unmatched. Germline CDR1 is SGHRS and CDR2 is YFSETQ. CDR3 length equals 15 residues.

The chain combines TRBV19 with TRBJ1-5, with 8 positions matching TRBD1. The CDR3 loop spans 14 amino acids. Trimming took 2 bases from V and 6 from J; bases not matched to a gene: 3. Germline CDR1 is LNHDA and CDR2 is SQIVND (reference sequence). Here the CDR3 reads CASSIQQGGQPQHF. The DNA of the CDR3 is TGTGCCAGTAGTATACAACAGGGGGGTCAGCCCCAGCATTTT.

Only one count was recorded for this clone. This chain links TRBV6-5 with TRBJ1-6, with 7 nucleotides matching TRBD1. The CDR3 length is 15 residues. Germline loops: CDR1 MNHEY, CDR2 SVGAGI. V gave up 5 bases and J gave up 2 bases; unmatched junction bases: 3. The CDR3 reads CASSKGTAYNSPLHF. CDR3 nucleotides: TGTGCCAGCAGTAAGGGGACAGCCTATAATTCACCCCTCCACTTT.

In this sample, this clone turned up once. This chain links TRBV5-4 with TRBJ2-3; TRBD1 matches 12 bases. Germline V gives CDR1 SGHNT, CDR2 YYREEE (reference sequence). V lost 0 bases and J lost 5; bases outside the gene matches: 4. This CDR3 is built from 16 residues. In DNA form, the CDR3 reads TGTGCCAGCAGCTTGGTGGGACAGGGGGCATTAGATACGCAGTATTTT. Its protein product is CASSLVGQGALDTQYF.